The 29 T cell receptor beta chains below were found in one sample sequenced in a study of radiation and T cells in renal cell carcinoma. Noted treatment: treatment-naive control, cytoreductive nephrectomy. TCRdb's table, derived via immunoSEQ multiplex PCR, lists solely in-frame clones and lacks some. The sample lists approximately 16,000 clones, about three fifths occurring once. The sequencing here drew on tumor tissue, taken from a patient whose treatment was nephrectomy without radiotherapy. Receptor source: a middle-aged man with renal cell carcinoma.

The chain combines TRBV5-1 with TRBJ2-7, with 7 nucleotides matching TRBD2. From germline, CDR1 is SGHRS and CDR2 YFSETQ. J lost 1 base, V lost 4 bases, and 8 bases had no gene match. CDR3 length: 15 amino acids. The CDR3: CASSPEGRVSYEQYF. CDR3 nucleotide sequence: TGCGCCAGCAGCCCGGAAGGGAGGGTGTCCTACGAGCAGTACTTC. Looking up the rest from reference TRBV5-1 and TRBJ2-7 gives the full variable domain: KAGVTQTPRYLIKTRGQQVTLSCSPISGHRSVSWYQQTPGQGLQFLFEYFSETQRNKGNFPGRFSGRQFSNSRSEMNVSTLELGDSALYLCASSPEGRVSYEQYFGPGTRLTVT.

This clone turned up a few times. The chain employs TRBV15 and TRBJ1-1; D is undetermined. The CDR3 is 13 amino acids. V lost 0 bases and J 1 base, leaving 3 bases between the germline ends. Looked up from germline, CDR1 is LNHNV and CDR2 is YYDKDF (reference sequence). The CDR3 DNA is TGTGCCACCAGCAGAGACAGGAACACTGAAGCTTTCTTT. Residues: CATSRDRNTEAFF. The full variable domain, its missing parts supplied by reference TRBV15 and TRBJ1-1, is DAMVIQNPRYQVTQFGKPVTLSCSQTLNHNVMYWYQQKSSQAPKLLFHYYDKDFNNEADTPDNFQSRRPNTSFCFLDIRSPGLGDTAMYLCATSRDRNTEAFFGQGTRLTVV.

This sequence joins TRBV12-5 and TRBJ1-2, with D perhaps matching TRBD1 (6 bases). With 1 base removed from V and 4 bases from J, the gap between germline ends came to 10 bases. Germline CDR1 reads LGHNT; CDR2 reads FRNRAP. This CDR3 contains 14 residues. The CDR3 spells CASGLEAGAYGYTF. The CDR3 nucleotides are TGTGCTAGTGGTTTGGAGGCGGGGGCCTATGGCTACACCTTC.

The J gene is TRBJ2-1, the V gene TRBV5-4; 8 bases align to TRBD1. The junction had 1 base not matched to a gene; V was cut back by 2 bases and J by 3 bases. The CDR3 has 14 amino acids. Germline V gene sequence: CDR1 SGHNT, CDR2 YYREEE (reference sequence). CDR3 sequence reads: CASSFGQGYNEQFF. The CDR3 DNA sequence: TGTGCCAGCAGCTTCGGACAGGGCTACAATGAGCAGTTCTTC. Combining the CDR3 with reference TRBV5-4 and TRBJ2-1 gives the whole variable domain ETGVTQSPTHLIKTRGQQVTLRCSSQSGHNTVSWYQQALGQGPQFIFQYYREEENGRGNFPPRFSGLQFPNYSSELNVNALELDDSALYLCASSFGQGYNEQFFGPGTRLTVL.

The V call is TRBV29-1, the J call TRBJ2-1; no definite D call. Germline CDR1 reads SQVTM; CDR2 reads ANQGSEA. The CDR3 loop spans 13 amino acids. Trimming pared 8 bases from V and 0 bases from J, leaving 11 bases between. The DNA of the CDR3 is TGCAGCTCCGGTGGCAGCTCCTACAATGAGCAGTTCTTC. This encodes CSSGGSSYNEQFF.

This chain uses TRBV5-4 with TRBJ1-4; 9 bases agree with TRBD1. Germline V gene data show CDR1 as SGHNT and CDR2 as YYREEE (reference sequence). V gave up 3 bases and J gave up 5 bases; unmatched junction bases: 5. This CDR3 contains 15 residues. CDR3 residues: CASSSKTGGNEKLFF. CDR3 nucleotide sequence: TGTGCCAGCAGCTCGAAGACAGGGGGGAATGAAAAACTGTTTTTT.

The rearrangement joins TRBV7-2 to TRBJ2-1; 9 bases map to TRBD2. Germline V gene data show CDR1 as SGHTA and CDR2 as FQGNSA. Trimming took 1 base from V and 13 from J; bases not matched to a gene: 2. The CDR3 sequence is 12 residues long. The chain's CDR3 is CASSLEGLAQFF. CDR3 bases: TGTGCCAGCAGCTTAGAGGGACTAGCTCAGTTCTTC.

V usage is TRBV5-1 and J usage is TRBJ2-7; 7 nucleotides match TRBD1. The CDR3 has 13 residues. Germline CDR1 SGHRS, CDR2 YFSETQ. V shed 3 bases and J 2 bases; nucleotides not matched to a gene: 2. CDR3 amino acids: CASSYGQAYEQYF. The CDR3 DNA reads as TGCGCCAGCAGCTACGGACAGGCCTACGAGCAGTACTTC.

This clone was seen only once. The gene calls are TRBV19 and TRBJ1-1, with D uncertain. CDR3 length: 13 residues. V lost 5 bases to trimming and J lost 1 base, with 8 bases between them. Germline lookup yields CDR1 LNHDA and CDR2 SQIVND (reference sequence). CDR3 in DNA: TGTGCCAGTAGTCTGACTTCGAACACTGAAGCTTTCTTT. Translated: CASSLTSNTEAFF.

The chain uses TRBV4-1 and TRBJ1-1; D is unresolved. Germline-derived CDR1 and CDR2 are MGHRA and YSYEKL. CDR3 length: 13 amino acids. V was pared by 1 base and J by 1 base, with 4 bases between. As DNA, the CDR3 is TGCGCCAGCAGCCAAGGGGCGAACACTGAAGCTTTCTTT. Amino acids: CASSQGANTEAFF.

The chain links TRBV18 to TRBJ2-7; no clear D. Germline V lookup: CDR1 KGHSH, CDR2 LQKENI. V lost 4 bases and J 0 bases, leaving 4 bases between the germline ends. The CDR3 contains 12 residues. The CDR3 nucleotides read TGTGCCAGCTCACGGGACTCCTACGAGCAGTACTTC. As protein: CASSRDSYEQYF.

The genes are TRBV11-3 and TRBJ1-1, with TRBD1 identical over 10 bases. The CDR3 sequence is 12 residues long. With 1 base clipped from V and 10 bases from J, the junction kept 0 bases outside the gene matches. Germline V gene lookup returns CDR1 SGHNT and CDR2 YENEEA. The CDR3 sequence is CASSLGTGGAFF. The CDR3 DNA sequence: TGTGCCAGCAGCTTAGGGACAGGGGGAGCTTTCTTT.

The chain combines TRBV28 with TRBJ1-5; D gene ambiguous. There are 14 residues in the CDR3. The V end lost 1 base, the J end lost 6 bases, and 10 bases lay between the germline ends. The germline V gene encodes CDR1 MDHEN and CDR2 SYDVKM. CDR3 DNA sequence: TGTGCCAGCAGTTTATCAGGATGGAGTCAGCCCCAGCATTTT. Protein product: CASSLSGWSQPQHF. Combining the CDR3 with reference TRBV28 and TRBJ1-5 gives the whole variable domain DVKVTQSSRYLVKRTGEKVFLECVQDMDHENMFWYRQDPGLGLRLIYFSYDVKMKEKGDIPEGYSVSREKKERFSLILESASTNQTSMYLCASSLSGWSQPQHFGDGTRLSIL.

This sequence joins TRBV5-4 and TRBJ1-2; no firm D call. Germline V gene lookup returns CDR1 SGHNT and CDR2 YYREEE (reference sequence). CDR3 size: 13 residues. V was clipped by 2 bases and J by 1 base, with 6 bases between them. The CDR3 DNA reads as TGTGCCAGCAGCTTTGGCCATAACTATGGCTACACCTTC. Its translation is CASSFGHNYGYTF.

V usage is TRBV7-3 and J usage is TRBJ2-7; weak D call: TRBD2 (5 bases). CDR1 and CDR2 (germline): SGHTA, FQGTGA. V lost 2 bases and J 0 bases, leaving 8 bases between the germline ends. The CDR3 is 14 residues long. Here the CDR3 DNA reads TGTGCCAGCAGCTTATCTGGGAGCTCCTACGAGCAGTACTTC. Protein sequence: CASSLSGSSYEQYF.

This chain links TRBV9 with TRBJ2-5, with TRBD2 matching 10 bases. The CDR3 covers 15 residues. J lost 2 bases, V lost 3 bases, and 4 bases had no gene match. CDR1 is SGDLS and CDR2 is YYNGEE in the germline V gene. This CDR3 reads CASSETSGWQETQYF. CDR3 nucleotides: TGTGCCAGCAGCGAGACTAGCGGGTGGCAAGAGACCCAGTACTTC.

This CDR3 is CASSAQGGETQYF. The CDR3 DNA sequence: TGCGCCAGCAGCGCACAGGGAGGAGAGACCCAGTACTTC. V usage is TRBV5-1 and J usage is TRBJ2-5; D could derive from TRBD1 or TRBD2 (6 bases each). Germline V gene data show CDR1 as SGHRS and CDR2 as YFSETQ. V lost 4 bases and J 4 bases, leaving 11 bases between the germline ends. The CDR3 is 13 residues long.

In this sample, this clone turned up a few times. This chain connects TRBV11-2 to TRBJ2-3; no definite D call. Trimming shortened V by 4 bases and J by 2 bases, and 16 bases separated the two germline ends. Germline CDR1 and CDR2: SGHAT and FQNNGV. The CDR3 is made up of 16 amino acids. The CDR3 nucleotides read TGTGCCAGCAGCTCCCAGGAAGGGCAGGACACAGATACGCAGTATTTT. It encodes CASSSQEGQDTDTQYF.

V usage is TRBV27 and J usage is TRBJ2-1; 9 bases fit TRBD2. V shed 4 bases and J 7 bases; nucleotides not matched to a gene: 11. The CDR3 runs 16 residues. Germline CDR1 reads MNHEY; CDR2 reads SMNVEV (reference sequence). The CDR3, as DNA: TGTGCCAGCAGTTCTCTTTTAGCGGGAGTTGATAATGAGCAGTTCTTC. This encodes CASSSLLAGVDNEQFF.

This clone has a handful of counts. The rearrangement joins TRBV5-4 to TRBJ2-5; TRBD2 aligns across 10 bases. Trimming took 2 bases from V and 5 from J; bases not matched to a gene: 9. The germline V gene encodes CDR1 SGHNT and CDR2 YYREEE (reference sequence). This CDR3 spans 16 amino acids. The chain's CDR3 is CASSFQTSGARETQYF. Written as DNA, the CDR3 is TGTGCCAGCAGCTTCCAAACTAGCGGGGCTAGGGAGACCCAGTACTTC. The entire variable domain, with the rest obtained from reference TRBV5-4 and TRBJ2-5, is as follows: ETGVTQSPTHLIKTRGQQVTLRCSSQSGHNTVSWYQQALGQGPQFIFQYYREEENGRGNFPPRFSGLQFPNYSSELNVNALELDDSALYLCASSFQTSGARETQYFGPGTRLLVL.

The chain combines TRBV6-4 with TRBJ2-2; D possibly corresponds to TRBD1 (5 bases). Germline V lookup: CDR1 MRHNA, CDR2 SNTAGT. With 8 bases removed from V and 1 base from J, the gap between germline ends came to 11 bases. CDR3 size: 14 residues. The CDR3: CASRETVNTGELFF. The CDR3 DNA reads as TGTGCCAGCCGAGAGACAGTGAACACCGGGGAGCTGTTTTTT.

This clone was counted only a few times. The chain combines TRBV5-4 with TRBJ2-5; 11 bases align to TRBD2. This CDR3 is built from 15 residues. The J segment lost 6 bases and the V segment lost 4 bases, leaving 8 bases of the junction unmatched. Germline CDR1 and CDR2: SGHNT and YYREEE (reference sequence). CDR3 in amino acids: CASSPISGGAQTQYF. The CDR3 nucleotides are TGTGCCAGCAGCCCGATTAGCGGGGGGGCCCAGACCCAGTACTTC.

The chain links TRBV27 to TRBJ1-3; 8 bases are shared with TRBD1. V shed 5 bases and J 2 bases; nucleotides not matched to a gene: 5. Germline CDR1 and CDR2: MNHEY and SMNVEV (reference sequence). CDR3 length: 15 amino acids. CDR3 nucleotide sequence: TGTGCCAGCAGTGTATACAGGGGGGCTGGAAACACCATATATTTT. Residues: CASSVYRGAGNTIYF.

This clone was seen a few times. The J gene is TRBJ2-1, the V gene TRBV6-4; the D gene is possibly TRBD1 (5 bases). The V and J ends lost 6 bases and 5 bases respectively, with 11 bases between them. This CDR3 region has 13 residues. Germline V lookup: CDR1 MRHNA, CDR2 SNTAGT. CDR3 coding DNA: TGTGCCAGCAGCGAGACAGAGAACAATGAGCAGTTCTTC. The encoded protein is CASSETENNEQFF.

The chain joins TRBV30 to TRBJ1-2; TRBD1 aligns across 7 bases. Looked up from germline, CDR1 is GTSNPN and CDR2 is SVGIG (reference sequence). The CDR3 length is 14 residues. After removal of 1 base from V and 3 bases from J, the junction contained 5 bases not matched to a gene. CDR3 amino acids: CAWSAGTVDYGYTF. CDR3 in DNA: TGTGCCTGGAGTGCTGGGACAGTGGACTATGGCTACACCTTC.

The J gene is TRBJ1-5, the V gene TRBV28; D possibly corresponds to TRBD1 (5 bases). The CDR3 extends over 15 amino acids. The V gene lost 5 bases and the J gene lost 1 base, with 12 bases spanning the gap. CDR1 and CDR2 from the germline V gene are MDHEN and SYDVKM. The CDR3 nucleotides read TGTGCCAGCAGTCTCCCCGGGGCGAGCAATCAGCCCCAGCATTTT. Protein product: CASSLPGASNQPQHF.

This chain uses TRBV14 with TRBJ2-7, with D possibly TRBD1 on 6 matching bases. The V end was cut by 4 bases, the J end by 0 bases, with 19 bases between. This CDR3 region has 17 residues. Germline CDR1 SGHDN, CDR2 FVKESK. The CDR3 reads CASSPPQGRDNSYEQYF. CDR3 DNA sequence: TGTGCCAGCAGCCCGCCCCAGGGTCGGGACAACTCCTACGAGCAGTACTTC.

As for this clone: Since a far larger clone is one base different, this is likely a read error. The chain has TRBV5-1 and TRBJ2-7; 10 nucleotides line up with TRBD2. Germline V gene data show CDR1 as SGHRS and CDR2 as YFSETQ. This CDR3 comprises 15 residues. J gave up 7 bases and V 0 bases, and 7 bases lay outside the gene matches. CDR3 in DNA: TGCGCCAGCAGCTTGGAGATAGCGGGGGGCCTGGAGCAGTACTTC. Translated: CASSLEIAGGLEQYF.

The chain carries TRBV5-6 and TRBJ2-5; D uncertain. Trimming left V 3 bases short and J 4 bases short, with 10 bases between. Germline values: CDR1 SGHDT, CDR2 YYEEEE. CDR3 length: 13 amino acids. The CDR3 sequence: CASSSYVGETQYF. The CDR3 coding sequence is TGTGCCAGCAGCTCGTACGTTGGAGAGACCCAGTACTTC.